The sequence of this T cell receptor (beta chain) was determined in a study of T cells in Graves' hyperthyroidism and ophthalmopathy. Study results and caveats: Appearing also in blood were most of the thyroid clonotypes expanded above 0.001.

PBMCs stemmed from less than 13 ml fresh peripheral blood. As to this clonotype: What it binds is unknown.

RNA transcripts served as the template for amplifying TCR beta CDR3 regions. With the HTBI primer set, the TCR CDR3 went through a first round of RT-PCR. One entry per CDR3 protein results from TCRdb running MiXCR on the multiplex PCR reads. This sample carries about 610,000 distinct CDR3 sequences, around 15% of them seen once, and the ten largest clones take under 3.5%. This TCR was sampled from a woman in her 40s with Graves' ophthalmopathy. The sample comprised blood.

The CDR3 nucleotides are TGTGCCAGCAGCCCCGGACAGATTCTCTCCTACAATGAGCAGTTCTTC. This codes for CASSPGQILSYNEQFF. The chain carries TRBV5-5 and TRBJ2-1; D might be TRBD1 (6 bases). CDR3 length: 16 amino acids. Germline V lookup: CDR1 SGHKS, CDR2 YYEKEE (reference sequence). Trimming took 4 bases from V and 0 from J, leaving 14 bases between them.